These T cell receptor beta chains were read from a single sample in a study of blood T cell repertoires in COVID-19. The protocol was immunoSEQ multiplex PCR, while the TCRdb copy is restricted to in-frame clones and leaves out a portion. The table records around 240,000 clones, 65% to 90% of them present only once. Specimen: peripheral blood. The receptors originated from a woman aged 50 to 60 with acute or convalescent COVID-19. Both conserved end residues are part of each CDR3. D genes are given only for firm matches. The size of a clone is reported for some rows only, either as once, few or many, or as a class for expanded clones.

J gene: TRBJ2-5; clone size: -; V gene: TRBV6-2/TRBV6-3; D gene: TRBD1; CDR3 DNA: TGTGCCAGCAGTTACAGGGGACAGGTCGGCCAAGAGACCCAGTACTTC; CDR3 protein: CASSYRGQVGQETQYF
J gene: TRBJ2-1; clone size: -; V gene: TRBV10-1; D gene: -; CDR3 DNA: TGCGCCAGCAGTGAGTCCATGTACGGTGAGCAGTTCTTC; CDR3 protein: CASSESMYGEQFF
J gene: TRBJ2-7; clone size: -; V gene: TRBV3-1/TRBV3-2; D gene: -; CDR3 DNA: TGTGCCAGCAGCGCTGGTGGCAGGCGAACTTCCTACGAGCAGTACTTC; CDR3 protein: CASSAGGRRTSYEQYF
J gene: TRBJ1-4; clone size: -; V gene: TRBV12-3/TRBV12-4; D gene: -; CDR3 DNA: TGTGCCAGCAGTTTGGCAGAAAATGAAAAACTGTTTTTT; CDR3 protein: CASSLAENEKLFF
J gene: TRBJ2-1; clone size: -; V gene: TRBV11-3; D gene: -; CDR3 DNA: TGTGCCAGCAGTCCAAGATTTACAGCCTACAATGAGCAGTTCTTC; CDR3 protein: CASSPRFTAYNEQFF
J gene: TRBJ2-7; clone size: once; V gene: TRBV6-5; D gene: TRBD1; CDR3 DNA: TGTGCCAGCAGTCCCGGCGGGACAGGGGCCGGCGAGCAGTACTTC; CDR3 protein: CASSPGGTGAGEQYF
J gene: TRBJ1-2; clone size: -; V gene: TRBV19; D gene: -; CDR3 DNA: TGTGCCGCTACGGGGGGCGCCCCTAACTATGGCTACACCTTC; CDR3 protein: CAATGGAPNYGYTF
J gene: TRBJ1-1; clone size: -; V gene: TRBV5-6; D gene: -; CDR3 DNA: TGTGCCAGCAGCTTGCATGAGGAGGCTTTCTTT; CDR3 protein: CASSLHEEAFF
J gene: TRBJ2-5; clone size: -; V gene: TRBV5-1; D gene: TRBD1; CDR3 DNA: TGCGCCAGCAGCTCCGGAGCAGGGGGAGAGACCCAGTACTTC; CDR3 protein: CASSSGAGGETQYF
J gene: TRBJ2-6; clone size: -; V gene: TRBV7-2; D gene: -; CDR3 DNA: TGTGCCAGCAGCTTAGTAGTAGGGGCTGGGGCCAACGTCCTGACTTTC; CDR3 protein: CASSLVVGAGANVLTF
J gene: TRBJ1-2; clone size: -; V gene: TRBV4-2; D gene: TRBD1; CDR3 DNA: TGTGCCAGCAGCCAAGTGGGCGAGGGACAGGGAACCTTGAACTATGGCTACACCTTC; CDR3 protein: CASSQVGEGQGTLNYGYTF
J gene: TRBJ1-2; clone size: -; V gene: TRBV2; D gene: -; CDR3 DNA: TGTGCCAGGACGGACGCAAGGGGCTATGGCTACACCTTC; CDR3 protein: CARTDARGYGYTF
J gene: TRBJ1-6; clone size: -; V gene: TRBV2; D gene: TRBD1; CDR3 DNA: TGTGCCAGCATAAGGACAGGGCAAAATTCACCCCTCCACTTT; CDR3 protein: CASIRTGQNSPLHF
J gene: TRBJ2-3; clone size: -; V gene: TRBV6-2/TRBV6-3; D gene: TRBD2; CDR3 DNA: TGTGCCAGCAGTTACTCGTCCTTTGGTTTGCGGGGGGGAAATGCAGATACGCAGTATTTT; CDR3 protein: CASSYSSFGLRGGNADTQYF
J gene: TRBJ2-1; clone size: -; V gene: TRBV7-2; D gene: -; CDR3 DNA: TGTGCCAGCACCCCCAACGTGGACTTCTACAATGAGCAGTTCTTC; CDR3 protein: CASTPNVDFYNEQFF
J gene: TRBJ1-3; clone size: few; V gene: TRBV18; D gene: TRBD1; CDR3 DNA: TGTGCCAGCTCACCTCCGACAGGGCTCTCTGGAAACACCATATATTTT; CDR3 protein: CASSPPTGLSGNTIYF
J gene: TRBJ2-7; clone size: -; V gene: TRBV18; D gene: TRBD1; CDR3 DNA: TGTGCCAGCTCACAAGACAGGGGGCCGACCTACGAGCAGTACTTC; CDR3 protein: CASSQDRGPTYEQYF
J gene: TRBJ1-5; clone size: -; V gene: TRBV19; D gene: TRBD1; CDR3 DNA: TGTGCCAGCCTGGACAGGGAGAGCCAGCCCCAGCATTTT; CDR3 protein: CASLDRESQPQHF
J gene: TRBJ2-1; clone size: -; V gene: TRBV7-2; D gene: -; CDR3 DNA: TGTGCCAGCAGTTCCGGTCTTTCCGGGGAGCAGTTCTTC; CDR3 protein: CASSSGLSGEQFF
J gene: TRBJ1-2; clone size: -; V gene: TRBV28; D gene: -; CDR3 DNA: TGTGCCAGCAGGCTCAGGGGACCCAACTATGGCTACACCTTC; CDR3 protein: CASRLRGPNYGYTF
J gene: TRBJ1-1; clone size: -; V gene: TRBV19; D gene: TRBD1; CDR3 DNA: TGTGCCAGTAGTATCCGGACAGGGGGTGCGGACACTGAAGCTTTCTTT; CDR3 protein: CASSIRTGGADTEAFF
J gene: TRBJ1-2; clone size: -; V gene: TRBV5-4; D gene: -; CDR3 DNA: TGTGCCAGCAGCCTCTACCAGGACAGCTACACCTTC; CDR3 protein: CASSLYQDSYTF
J gene: TRBJ2-7; clone size: -; V gene: TRBV2; D gene: -; CDR3 DNA: TGTGCCAGCGGGGACACCGGGTTCTCCTACGAGCAGTACTTC; CDR3 protein: CASGDTGFSYEQYF
J gene: TRBJ1-3; clone size: once; V gene: TRBV2; D gene: TRBD1; CDR3 DNA: TGTGCCAGCAGTCCGACAGGGCGGTCTGGAAACACCATATATTTT; CDR3 protein: CASSPTGRSGNTIYF
J gene: TRBJ1-5; clone size: -; V gene: TRBV4-3; D gene: -; CDR3 DNA: TGCGCCAGCAGCCAAGAAGGTCAGCGGAATCAGCCCCAGCATTTT; CDR3 protein: CASSQEGQRNQPQHF
J gene: TRBJ1-5; clone size: -; V gene: TRBV19; D gene: -; CDR3 DNA: TGTGCCAGTAGCGGCACAGTTGGCAATCAGCCCCAGCATTTT; CDR3 protein: CASSGTVGNQPQHF
J gene: TRBJ2-1; clone size: -; V gene: TRBV18; D gene: TRBD2; CDR3 DNA: TGTGCCAGCTCAAGAGCGAATAGCGGGAGCTCCTACAATGAGCAGTTCTTC; CDR3 protein: CASSRANSGSSYNEQFF
J gene: TRBJ2-2; clone size: -; V gene: TRBV28; D gene: -; CDR3 DNA: TGTGCCAGCTCCCTAGCCGGGGAGCTGTTTTTT; CDR3 protein: CASSLAGELFF
J gene: TRBJ2-1; clone size: once; V gene: TRBV4-2; D gene: TRBD2; CDR3 DNA: TGTGCCAGCAGCCGACAGACTAGCGGGGGGCCCAATGAGCAGTTCTTC; CDR3 protein: CASSRQTSGGPNEQFF
J gene: TRBJ1-2; clone size: -; V gene: TRBV5-3; D gene: -; CDR3 DNA: TGTGCCAGAAGCTTGGACTCTCTGCGGGGACTCTACACCTTC; CDR3 protein: CARSLDSLRGLYTF
J gene: TRBJ2-2; clone size: once; V gene: TRBV10-3; D gene: -; CDR3 DNA: TGTGCCATCAGTGAGTTAGTAGAGAACACCGGGGAGCTGTTTTTT; CDR3 protein: CAISELVENTGELFF
J gene: TRBJ1-5; clone size: once; V gene: TRBV19; D gene: -; CDR3 DNA: TGTGCCAGTAGCTCTCAGGGCCAAGTGTGGCCCCAGCATTTT; CDR3 protein: CASSSQGQVWPQHF
J gene: TRBJ2-7; clone size: -; V gene: TRBV19; D gene: -; CDR3 DNA: TGTGCCAGTAGTATAGGACATGCTCGGTCTTACGAGCAGTACTTC; CDR3 protein: CASSIGHARSYEQYF
J gene: TRBJ1-2; clone size: few; V gene: TRBV12-3/TRBV12-4; D gene: -; CDR3 DNA: TGTGCCAGCAGTAGTGACAACAGCTATGGCTACACCTTC; CDR3 protein: CASSSDNSYGYTF
J gene: TRBJ1-6; clone size: -; V gene: TRBV7-2; D gene: TRBD1; CDR3 DNA: TGTGCCAGCAGCGTGGACAGGGGGAATTCACCCCTCCACTTT; CDR3 protein: CASSVDRGNSPLHF
J gene: TRBJ1-4; clone size: -; V gene: TRBV11-2; D gene: TRBD1; CDR3 DNA: TGTGCCAGCAGCTTCGGAGGGGGCTCTGAAAAACTGTTTTTT; CDR3 protein: CASSFGGGSEKLFF
J gene: TRBJ2-7; clone size: -; V gene: TRBV28; D gene: -; CDR3 DNA: TGTGCCACACAGTGGCAGGGCAGGTCAAACGAGCAGTACTTC; CDR3 protein: CATQWQGRSNEQYF
J gene: TRBJ2-2; clone size: once; V gene: TRBV28; D gene: TRBD2; CDR3 DNA: TGTGCCAGCAGTTTATCCCCACTAGCGGCGATCGGGGAGCTGTTTTTT; CDR3 protein: CASSLSPLAAIGELFF
J gene: TRBJ2-1; clone size: -; V gene: TRBV9; D gene: TRBD2; CDR3 DNA: TGTGCCAGCAGCGATGAGCGGGGGGGCTTCTACAATGAGCAGTTCTTC; CDR3 protein: CASSDERGGFYNEQFF
J gene: TRBJ2-5; clone size: -; V gene: TRBV6-5; D gene: -; CDR3 DNA: TGTGCCAGCATCCGTCAAGAGACCCAGTACTTC; CDR3 protein: CASIRQETQYF
J gene: TRBJ2-5; clone size: -; V gene: TRBV4-1; D gene: TRBD1; CDR3 DNA: TGCGCCAGCAGCCAAGTTACCGAGACAGGGCAAGAGACCCAGTACTTC; CDR3 protein: CASSQVTETGQETQYF
J gene: TRBJ2-2; clone size: -; V gene: TRBV10-3; D gene: -; CDR3 DNA: TGTGCCATCAGTGAAGGTAGCCCAAACACCGGGGAGCTGTTTTTT; CDR3 protein: CAISEGSPNTGELFF
J gene: TRBJ1-1; clone size: -; V gene: TRBV25-1; D gene: -; CDR3 DNA: TGTGCCAGCAGTGCTCGGACAGTTCACACTGAAGCTTTCTTT; CDR3 protein: CASSARTVHTEAFF
J gene: TRBJ1-6; clone size: once; V gene: TRBV5-1; D gene: -; CDR3 DNA: TGCGCCAGCAGCTTGCGCCAGACCCGGGATTCACCCCTCCACTTT; CDR3 protein: CASSLRQTRDSPLHF
J gene: TRBJ1-2; clone size: -; V gene: TRBV28; D gene: TRBD1; CDR3 DNA: TGTGCCACCGTAACAGGGGGCAACGGCTATGGCTACACCTTC; CDR3 protein: CATVTGGNGYGYTF
J gene: TRBJ1-1; clone size: -; V gene: TRBV24-1; D gene: -; CDR3 DNA: TGTGCCACCAGGTCGGGGGGGAGATCTGAAGCTTTCTTT; CDR3 protein: CATRSGGRSEAFF